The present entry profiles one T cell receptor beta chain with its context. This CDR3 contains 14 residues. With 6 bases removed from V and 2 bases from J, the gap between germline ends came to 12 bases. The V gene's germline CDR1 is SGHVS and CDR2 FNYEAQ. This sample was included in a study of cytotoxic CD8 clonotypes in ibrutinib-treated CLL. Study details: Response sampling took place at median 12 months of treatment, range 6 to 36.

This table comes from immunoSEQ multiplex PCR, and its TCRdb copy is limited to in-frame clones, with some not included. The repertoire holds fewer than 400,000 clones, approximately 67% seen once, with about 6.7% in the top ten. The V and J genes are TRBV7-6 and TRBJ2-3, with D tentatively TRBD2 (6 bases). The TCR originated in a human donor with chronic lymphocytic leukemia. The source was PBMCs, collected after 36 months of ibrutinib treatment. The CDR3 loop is CASSQAGATDTQYF. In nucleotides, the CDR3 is TGTGCCAGCAGTCAAGCGGGCGCCACAGATACGCAGTATTTT.